This TCR beta chain came from a study of control samples from healthy donors and cancer patients. Trimming stripped 0 bases from V and 7 bases from J, with 10 bases between. CDR1 and CDR2 (germline): SGHTA, FQGNSA. The CDR3 is 15 amino acids. Sequencing was performed with immunoSEQ multiplex PCR; in TCRdb, only in-frame clones are kept and a portion is missing. This table has roughly 400,000 clones, around 90% appearing once. This TCR was recovered from a man in his forties with head and neck cancer. The V gene is TRBV7-2, the J gene TRBJ1-6; D is perhaps TRBD1 (6 bases). Sequenced input: PBMCs. DNA of the CDR3: TGTGCCAGCAGCTTAGCCGGACAGACCAATTCACCCCTCCACTTT. Protein sequence: CASSLAGQTNSPLHF.